One sample yielded the 9 T cell receptor beta chains listed below, sequenced in a study of regulatory T cells in long-lasting Graves disease. Libraries of TCR beta came from iRepertoire HTBI primers plus Arm-PCR of CDR3 regions. From the multiplex PCR reads, TCRdb called clonotypes with MiXCR, one entry per CDR3 protein. The table has about 200,000 distinct CDR3 sequences, about 18% seen once. Time point denoted: newly diagnosed GD, antithyroid drugs for less than 3 months. PBMC RNA served as the TCR library source. Sequenced here: peripheral blood mononuclear cells (PBMCs), sampled at new diagnosis, from a patient treated with antithyroid drugs. The receptor set was obtained from a female donor with Graves disease.

This clonotype has at least ten counts. The chain joins TRBV6-1 to TRBJ1-1; 8 nucleotides align to TRBD1. The germline V gene encodes CDR1 MNHNS and CDR2 SASEGT. This CDR3 has 13 residues. Trimming took 10 bases from V and 1 from J; bases not matched to a gene: 5. This chain's CDR3 is CATTGGANTEAFF. CDR3 bases: TGTGCCACAACAGGGGGAGCGAACACTGAAGCTTTCTTT.

This clonotype was detected many times. This chain links TRBV7-3 with TRBJ2-1, with 9 bases fitting TRBD2. Germline assignment: CDR1 SGHTA and CDR2 FQGTGA. J lost 6 bases, V lost 8 bases, and 2 bases had no gene match. The CDR3 totals 12 residues. In DNA, the CDR3 is TGTGCCAGCGGAGCGGGAGGCAATGAGCAGTTCTTC. This codes for CASGAGGNEQFF.

This clonotype came up many times. The V gene is TRBV30, the J gene TRBJ2-1; 7 bases align to TRBD2. Germline CDR1 GTSNPN, CDR2 SVGIG (reference sequence). CDR3 length: 15 residues. V was clipped by 5 bases and J by 0 bases; unmatched bases: 7. The CDR3 region has the DNA TGTGCCTGGCAGCGGGATGCGAGCTCCTACAATGAGCAGTTCTTC. Encoded protein: CAWQRDASSYNEQFF.

This clonotype occurred many times. This chain links TRBV24-1 with TRBJ2-3, with 9 bases matching TRBD2. J lost 5 bases, V lost 9 bases, and 8 bases had no gene match. Germline CDR1 reads KGHDR; CDR2 reads SFDVKD. The CDR3 sequence is 14 residues long. The CDR3 DNA follows: TGTGCCACCCAGGGAGCTAGCGGGATAGATACGCAGTATTTT. It yields the protein CATQGASGIDTQYF.

This clonotype has ten or more counts. V and J are TRBV7-2 and TRBJ2-1; D remains unclear. The germline V and J ends were trimmed by 5 bases and 5 bases, with 10 bases remaining between them. In germline, CDR1 is SGHTA, CDR2 FQGNSA. The CDR3 is 13 amino acids. CDR3 amino acids: CASSRRLDNEQFF. DNA for the CDR3: TGTGCCAGCAGCCGAAGACTTGACAATGAGCAGTTCTTC.

The V gene is TRBV28, the J gene TRBJ2-3; 10 bases match TRBD2. Unmatched junction bases numbered 10, after V lost 8 bases and J lost 8 bases. The CDR3 sequence is 14 residues long. CDR1 is MDHEN, CDR2 SYDVKM, per germline. CDR3 coding DNA: TGTGCCAGCGGAGCGGGAGGGCCGATCGGTACGCAGTATTTT. Translating it yields CASGAGGPIGTQYF.

This clonotype was picked up many times. The chain links TRBV7-2 to TRBJ1-3, with D perhaps TRBD1 (6 bases). The CDR3 sequence is 19 residues long. Germline-derived CDR1 and CDR2 are SGHTA and FQGNSA. Trimming took 5 bases from V and 0 from J, leaving 23 bases between them. The CDR3 DNA sequence: TGTGCCAGCAGCCCAAGATCAGGCGGGACAACCTACTCTGGAAACACCATATATTTT. It is translated as CASSPRSGGTTYSGNTIYF.

This clonotype was seen many times. The V gene is TRBV30, the J gene TRBJ2-1; D might be TRBD2 (7 bases). Germline loops: CDR1 GTSNPN, CDR2 SVGIG (reference sequence). The CDR3 is made up of 12 amino acids. Trimming cost V 1 base and J 9 bases, with 10 bases left between them. The CDR3 sequence is CAWSERGGEQFF. CDR3 nucleotides: TGTGCCTGGAGTGAGAGGGGGGGTGAGCAGTTCTTC.

V is TRBV6-9 and J is TRBJ1-2, with 11 bases identical to TRBD1. The V gene end was trimmed by 3 bases and the J gene end by 7 bases; junction bases not matched to a gene: 7. This CDR3 contains 15 residues. CDR1 is MNHGY and CDR2 is SVAAGI in the germline V gene. The DNA of the CDR3 is TGTGCCAGCAGTTACGGGACAGGGGGTATCGTTGGCTACACCTTC. Translated: CASSYGTGGIVGYTF.